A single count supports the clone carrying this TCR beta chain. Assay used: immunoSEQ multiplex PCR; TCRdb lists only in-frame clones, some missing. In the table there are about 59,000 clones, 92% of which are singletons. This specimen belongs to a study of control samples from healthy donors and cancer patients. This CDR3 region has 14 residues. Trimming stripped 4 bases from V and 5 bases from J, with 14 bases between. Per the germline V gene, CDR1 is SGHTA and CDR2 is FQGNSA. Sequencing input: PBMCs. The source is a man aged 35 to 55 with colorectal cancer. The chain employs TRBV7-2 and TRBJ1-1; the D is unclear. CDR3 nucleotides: TGTGCCAGCAGCTCGCAAACCACGGGGACTGAAGCTTTCTTT. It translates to CASSSQTTGTEAFF.